A single sample is the source of the 12 T cell receptor beta chains below, sequenced in a study of long-term antiretroviral therapy in people with HIV (dated by TCRdb to 2021 to 2024). Sequencing of the TRB variable region was done with the immunoSEQ hsTCRB v3.0 assay at survey level resolution. In its TCRdb copy, this immuneACCESS table keeps in-frame sequences only and misses some clones. Where compared with another copy, unresolved V genes explain less than half of these, and the others have no known cause. The sample table records 30,000 to 45,000 clones; 80% of these occur just once. The ten biggest clones cover about 5.8% of the sample. This specimen was unsorted PBMCs, taken 3.4 years after starting antiretroviral therapy. The receptors derive from a man in his thirties or forties with HIV.

In its sample, this clone was seen a few times. This sequence joins TRBV6-5 and TRBJ2-2, with 7 nucleotides matching TRBD2. The CDR3 consists of 14 residues. The V and J ends lost 7 bases and 5 bases, in that order; junction bases with no gene match: 7. Germline CDR1 and CDR2: MNHEY and SVGAGI. CDR3 region: CASTHYSGTGELFF. In nucleotides, the CDR3 is TGTGCCAGCACCCACTATAGCGGGACCGGGGAGCTGTTTTTT.

This rearrangement joins TRBV18 to TRBJ2-7, with a weak D call TRBD2 (5 bases). The CDR3 covers 16 residues. Trimming shortened V by 6 bases and J by 4 bases, and 22 bases separated the two germline ends. The germline V gene has CDR1 KGHSH and CDR2 LQKENI. The CDR3 loop is CASSRTEGYLSYEQYF. In DNA, the CDR3 is TGTGCCAGCTCCCGAACCGAGGGCTATCTCTCGTACGAGCAGTACTTC. The full variable domain, with the rest looked up from reference TRBV18 and TRBJ2-7, is NAGVMQNPRHLVRRRGQEARLRCSPMKGHSHVYWYRQLPEEGLKFMVYLQKENIIDESGMPKERFSAEFPKEGPSILRIQQVVRGDSAAYFCASSRTEGYLSYEQYFGPGTRLTVT.

J is TRBJ2-2 and V is TRBV15; a possible D gene is TRBD2 (5 bases). The ends were cut back, 0 bases at V and 4 bases at J, with 9 bases in the middle. This CDR3 region has 15 residues. The germline CDR1 and CDR2 sequences are LNHNV and YYDKDF (reference sequence). CDR3 sequence: CATSRDVGSTGELFF. CDR3 DNA: TGTGCCACCAGCAGAGATGTAGGGAGCACCGGGGAGCTGTTTTTT.

The chain uses TRBV5-4 and TRBJ1-1; 8 positions match TRBD1. V shed 4 bases and J 5 bases; nucleotides not matched to a gene: 4. Germline V gene lookup returns CDR1 SGHNT and CDR2 YYREEE (reference sequence). The CDR3 is 13 residues long. In nucleotides, the CDR3 is TGTGCCAGCAGCCCACAGGGGGGAACTGAAGCTTTCTTT. This sequence encodes CASSPQGGTEAFF.

The chain is built from TRBV2 and TRBJ2-3, with D perhaps TRBD1 (5 bases). This CDR3 has 15 residues. V was pared by 6 bases and J by 6 bases, with 19 bases between. Germline V gives CDR1 SNHLY, CDR2 FYNNEI. CDR3 coding DNA: TGTGCCAGCAGGTGGGGCGACCCAATAGACGATACGCAGTATTTT. It translates to CASRWGDPIDDTQYF. Variable domain in full (rest from reference TRBV2 and TRBJ2-3): EPEVTQTPSHQVTQMGQEVILRCVPISNHLYFYWYRQILGQKVEFLVSFYNNEISEKSEIFDDQFSVERPDGSNFTLKIRSTKLEDSAMYFCASRWGDPIDDTQYFGPGTRLTVL.

This clone was seen just once. The rearrangement uses TRBV25-1 and TRBJ2-7; D unresolved. Trimming took off 5 bases at V and 2 bases at J, with 7 bases between the two ends. The germline V gene has CDR1 MGHDK and CDR2 SYGVNS. CDR3 length: 12 amino acids. The CDR3 loop reads CASSNSPYEQYF. Written as DNA, the CDR3 is TGTGCCAGCAGTAATAGCCCCTACGAGCAGTACTTC.

The V gene is TRBV4-1, the J gene TRBJ2-2; 7 positions agree with TRBD1. Germline CDR1 and CDR2: MGHRA and YSYEKL. The CDR3 loop spans 16 amino acids. J lost 1 base, V lost 4 bases, and 6 bases had no gene match. CDR3 sequence reads: CASSRIGQVNTGELFF. The CDR3 DNA reads TGCGCCAGCAGCCGAATTGGACAGGTGAACACCGGGGAGCTGTTTTTT.

The V gene is TRBV6-1, the J gene TRBJ1-4; D is undetermined. The germline V gene has CDR1 MNHNS and CDR2 SASEGT. V shed 3 bases and J shed 4 bases, with 6 bases lying between them. This CDR3 spans 13 amino acids. The CDR3 DNA follows: TGTGCCAGCAGTGATTGGGGTAATGAAAAACTGTTTTTT. Its translation: CASSDWGNEKLFF.

The chain carries TRBV5-4 and TRBJ2-3, with TRBD2 identical over 9 bases. J gave up 4 bases and V 4 bases, and 16 bases lay outside the gene matches. The V gene's germline CDR1 is SGHNT and CDR2 YYREEE (reference sequence). This CDR3 is 18 amino acids long. The CDR3 sequence is CASSRGGFGTSSPDTQYF. The DNA of the CDR3 is TGTGCCAGCAGCCGGGGAGGATTCGGGACTAGCTCCCCAGATACGCAGTATTTT.

The J gene is TRBJ2-1, the V gene TRBV4-1; D is unclear. The length of the CDR3 is 16 residues. Germline-derived CDR1 and CDR2 are MGHRA and YSYEKL. Deletions cut 0 bases from V and 0 bases from J, with 9 bases between. Written as DNA, the CDR3 is TGCGCCAGCAGCCAAGATGGTGCGTTCTCCTACAATGAGCAGTTCTTC. This translates into CASSQDGAFSYNEQFF.

This CDR3 reads CASSVGVAGGGTDTQYF. Written as DNA, the CDR3 is TGTGCCAGCAGCGTAGGGGTAGCGGGAGGCGGAACAGATACGCAGTATTTT. This chain links TRBV9 with TRBJ2-3; 10 bases match TRBD2. V lost 0 bases, J lost 3 bases, and 7 bases stayed unmatched. Germline V gene lookup returns CDR1 SGDLS and CDR2 YYNGEE. This CDR3 is built from 17 residues.

The V call is TRBV5-1, the J call TRBJ2-5; no definite D call. Germline CDR1 SGHRS, CDR2 YFSETQ. The V and J ends lost 0 bases and 5 bases respectively, with 5 bases between them. This CDR3 contains 12 residues. The CDR3 here is CASSLDLETQYF. The CDR3 DNA sequence: TGCGCCAGCAGCTTGGATCTTGAGACCCAGTACTTC. The full variable domain, completed using reference TRBV5-1 and TRBJ2-5, is KAGVTQTPRYLIKTRGQQVTLSCSPISGHRSVSWYQQTPGQGLQFLFEYFSETQRNKGNFPGRFSGRQFSNSRSEMNVSTLELGDSALYLCASSLDLETQYFGPGTRLLVL.